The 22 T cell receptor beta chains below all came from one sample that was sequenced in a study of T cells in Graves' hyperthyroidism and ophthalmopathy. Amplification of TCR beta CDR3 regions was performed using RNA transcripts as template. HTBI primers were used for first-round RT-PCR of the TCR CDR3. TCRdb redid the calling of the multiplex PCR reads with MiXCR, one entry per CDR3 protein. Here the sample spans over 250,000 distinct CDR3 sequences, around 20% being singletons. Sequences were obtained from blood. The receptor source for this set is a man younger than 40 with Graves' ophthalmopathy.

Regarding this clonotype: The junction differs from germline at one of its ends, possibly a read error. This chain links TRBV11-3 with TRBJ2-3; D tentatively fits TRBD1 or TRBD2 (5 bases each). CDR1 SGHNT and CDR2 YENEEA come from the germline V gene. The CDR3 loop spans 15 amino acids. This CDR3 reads CASSPPGAATDTQYF. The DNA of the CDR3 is TGCGCCAGCAGCCCCCCCGGGGCCGCCACAGATACGCAGTATTTT.

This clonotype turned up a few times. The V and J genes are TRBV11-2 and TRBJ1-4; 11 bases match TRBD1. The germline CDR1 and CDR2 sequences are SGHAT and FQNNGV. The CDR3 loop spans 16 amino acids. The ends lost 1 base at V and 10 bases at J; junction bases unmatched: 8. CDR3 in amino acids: CASSLVTGTGGGKLFF. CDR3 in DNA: TGTGCCAGCAGCTTAGTCACCGGGACAGGGGGAGGAAAACTGTTTTTT.

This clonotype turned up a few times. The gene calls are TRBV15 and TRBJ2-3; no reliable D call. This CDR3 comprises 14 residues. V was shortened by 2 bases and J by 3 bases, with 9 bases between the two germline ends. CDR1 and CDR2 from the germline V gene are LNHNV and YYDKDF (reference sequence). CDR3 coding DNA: TGTGCCACCAGCAGATCAGACCTAACAGATACGCAGTATTTT. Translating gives CATSRSDLTDTQYF.

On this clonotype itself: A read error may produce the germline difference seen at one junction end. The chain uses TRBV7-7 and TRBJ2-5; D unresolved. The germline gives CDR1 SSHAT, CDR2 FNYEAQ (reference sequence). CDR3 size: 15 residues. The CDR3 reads CASSTRRAVQETQYF. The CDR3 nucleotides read TGTGCTAGCAGCACCAGACGGGCAGTACAAGAGACCCAGTACTTC. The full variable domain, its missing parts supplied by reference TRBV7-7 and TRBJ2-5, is GAGVSQSPRYKVTKRGQDVTLRCDPISSHATLYWYQQALGQGPEFLTYFNYEAQPDKSGLPSDRFSAERPEGSISTLTIQRTEQRDSAMYRCASSTRRAVQETQYFGPGTRLLVL.

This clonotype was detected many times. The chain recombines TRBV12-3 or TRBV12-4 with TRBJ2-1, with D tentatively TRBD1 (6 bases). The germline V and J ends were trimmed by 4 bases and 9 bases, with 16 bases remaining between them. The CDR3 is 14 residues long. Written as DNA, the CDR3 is TGTGCCAGCAGTTCCCTAGGGAAACAGGGTGAGCAGTTCTTC. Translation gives CASSSLGKQGEQFF.

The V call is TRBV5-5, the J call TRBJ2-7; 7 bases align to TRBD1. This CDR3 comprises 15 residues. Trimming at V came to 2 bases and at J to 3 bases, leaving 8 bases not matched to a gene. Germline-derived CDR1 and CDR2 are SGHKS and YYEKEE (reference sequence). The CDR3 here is CASSLEGADYYEQYF. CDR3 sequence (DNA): TGTGCCAGCAGCTTAGAGGGGGCGGATTACTACGAGCAGTACTTC.

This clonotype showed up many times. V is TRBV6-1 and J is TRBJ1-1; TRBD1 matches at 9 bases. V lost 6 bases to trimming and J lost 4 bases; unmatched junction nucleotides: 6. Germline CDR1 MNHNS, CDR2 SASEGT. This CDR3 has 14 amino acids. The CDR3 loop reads CASRGDREGTEAFF. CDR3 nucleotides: TGTGCCAGCAGAGGGGACAGGGAGGGCACTGAAGCTTTCTTT.

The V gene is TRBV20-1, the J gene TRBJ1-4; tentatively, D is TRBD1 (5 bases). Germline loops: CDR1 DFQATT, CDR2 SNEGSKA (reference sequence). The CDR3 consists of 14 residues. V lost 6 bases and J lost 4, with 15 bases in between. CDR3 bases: TGCAGTGCAAAGAAGGGACGGATTAATGAAAAACTGTTTTTT. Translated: CSAKKGRINEKLFF.

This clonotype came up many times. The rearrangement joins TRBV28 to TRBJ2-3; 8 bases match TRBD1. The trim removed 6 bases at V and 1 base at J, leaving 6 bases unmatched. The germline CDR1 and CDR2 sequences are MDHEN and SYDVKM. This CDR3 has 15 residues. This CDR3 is CASRPRGQGTDTQYF. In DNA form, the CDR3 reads TGTGCCAGCAGGCCCAGGGGGCAGGGCACAGATACGCAGTATTTT.

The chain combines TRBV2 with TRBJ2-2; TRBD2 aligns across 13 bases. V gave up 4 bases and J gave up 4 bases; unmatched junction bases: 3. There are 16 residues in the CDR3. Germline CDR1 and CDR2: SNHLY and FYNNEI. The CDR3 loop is CASSVGLAGATGELFF. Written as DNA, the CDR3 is TGTGCCAGCAGTGTAGGACTAGCGGGAGCCACCGGGGAGCTGTTTTTT.

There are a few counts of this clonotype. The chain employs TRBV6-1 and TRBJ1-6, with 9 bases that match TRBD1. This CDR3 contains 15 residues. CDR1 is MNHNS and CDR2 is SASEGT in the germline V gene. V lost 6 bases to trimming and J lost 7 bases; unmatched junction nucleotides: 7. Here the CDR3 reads CASRDDRGRNSPLHF. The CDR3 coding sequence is TGTGCCAGCAGAGACGACAGGGGGAGGAATTCACCCCTCCACTTT.

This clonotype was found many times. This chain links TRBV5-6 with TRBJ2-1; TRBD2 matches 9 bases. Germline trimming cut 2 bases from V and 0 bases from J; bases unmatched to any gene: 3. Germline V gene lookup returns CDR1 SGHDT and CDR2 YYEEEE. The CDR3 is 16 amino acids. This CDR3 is CASSFSGSGSYNEQFF. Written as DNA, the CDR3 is TGTGCCAGCAGCTTTAGCGGGAGTGGCTCCTACAATGAGCAGTTCTTC. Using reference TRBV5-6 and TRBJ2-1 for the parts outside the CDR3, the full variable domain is DAGVTQSPTHLIKTRGQQVTLRCSPKSGHDTVSWYQQALGQGPQFIFQYYEEEERQRGNFPDRFSGHQFPNYSSELNVNALLLGDSALYLCASSFSGSGSYNEQFFGPGTRLTVL.

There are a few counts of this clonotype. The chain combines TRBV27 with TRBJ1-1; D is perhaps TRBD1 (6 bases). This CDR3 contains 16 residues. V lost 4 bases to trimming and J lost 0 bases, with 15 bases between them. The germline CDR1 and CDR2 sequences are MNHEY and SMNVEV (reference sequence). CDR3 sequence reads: CASSSYSTGLNTEAFF. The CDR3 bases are TGTGCCAGCAGTTCCTACTCCACAGGGTTGAACACTGAAGCTTTCTTT.

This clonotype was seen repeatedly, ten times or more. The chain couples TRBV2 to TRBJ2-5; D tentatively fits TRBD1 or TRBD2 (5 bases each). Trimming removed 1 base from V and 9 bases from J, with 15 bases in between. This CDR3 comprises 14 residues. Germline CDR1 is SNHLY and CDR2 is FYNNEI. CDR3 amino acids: CASSEVSGMGPQYF. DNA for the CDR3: TGTGCCAGCAGTGAAGTTTCGGGAATGGGGCCCCAGTACTTC.

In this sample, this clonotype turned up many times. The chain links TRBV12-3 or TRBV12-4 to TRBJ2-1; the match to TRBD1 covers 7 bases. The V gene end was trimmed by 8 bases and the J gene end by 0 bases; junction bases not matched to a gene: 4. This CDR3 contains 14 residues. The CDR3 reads CASRRQGSYNEQFF. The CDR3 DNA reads TGTGCCAGCCGCCGACAGGGCTCCTACAATGAGCAGTTCTTC.

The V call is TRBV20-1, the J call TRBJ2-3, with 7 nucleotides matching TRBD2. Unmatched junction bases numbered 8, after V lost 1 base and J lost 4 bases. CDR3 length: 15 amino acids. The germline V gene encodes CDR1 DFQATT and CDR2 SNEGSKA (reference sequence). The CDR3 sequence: CSARAFGGGPDTQYF. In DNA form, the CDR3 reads TGCAGTGCTAGAGCTTTCGGGGGAGGGCCAGATACGCAGTATTTT.

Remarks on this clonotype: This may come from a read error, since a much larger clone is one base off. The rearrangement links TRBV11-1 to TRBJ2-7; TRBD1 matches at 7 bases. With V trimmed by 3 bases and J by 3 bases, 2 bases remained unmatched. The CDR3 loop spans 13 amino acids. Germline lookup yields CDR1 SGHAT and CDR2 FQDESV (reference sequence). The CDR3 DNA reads TGTGCCAGCAGCTTGACAGGGATCTACGAGCAGTACTTC. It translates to CASSLTGIYEQYF.

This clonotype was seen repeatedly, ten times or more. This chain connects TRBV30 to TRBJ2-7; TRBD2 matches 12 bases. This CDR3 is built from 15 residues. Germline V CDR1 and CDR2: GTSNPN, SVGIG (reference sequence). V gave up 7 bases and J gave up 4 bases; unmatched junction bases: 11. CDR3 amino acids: CASSGLAGMFYEQYF. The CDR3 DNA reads TGTGCCTCCTCTGGACTAGCGGGAATGTTTTACGAGCAGTACTTC.

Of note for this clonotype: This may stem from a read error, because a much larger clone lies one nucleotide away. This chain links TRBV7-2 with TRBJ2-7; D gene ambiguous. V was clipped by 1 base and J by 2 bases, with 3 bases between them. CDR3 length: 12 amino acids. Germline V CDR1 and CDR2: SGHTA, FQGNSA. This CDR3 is CASSLEPYEQYF. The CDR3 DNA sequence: TGTGCCAGCAGCTTAGAGCCCTACGAGCAGTACTTC.

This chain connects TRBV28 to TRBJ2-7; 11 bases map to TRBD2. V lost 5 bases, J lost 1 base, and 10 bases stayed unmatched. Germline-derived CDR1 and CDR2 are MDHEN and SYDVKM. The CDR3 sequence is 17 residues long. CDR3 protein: CASSPLPGTSGSYEQYF. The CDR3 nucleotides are TGTGCCAGCAGTCCTCTACCCGGGACTAGCGGATCCTACGAGCAGTACTTC.

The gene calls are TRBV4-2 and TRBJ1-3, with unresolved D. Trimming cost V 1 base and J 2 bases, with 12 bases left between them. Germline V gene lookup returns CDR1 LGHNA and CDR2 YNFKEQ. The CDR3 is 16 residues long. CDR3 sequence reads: CASSQAGPRTGNTIYF. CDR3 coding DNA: TGTGCCAGCAGCCAAGCTGGACCAAGAACTGGAAACACCATATATTTT.

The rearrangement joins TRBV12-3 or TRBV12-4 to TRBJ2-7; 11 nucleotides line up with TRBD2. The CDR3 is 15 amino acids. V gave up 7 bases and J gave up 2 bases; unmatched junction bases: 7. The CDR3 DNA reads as TGTGCCAGCAACCCGGGACTAGCGGAGACCTACGAGCAGTACTTC. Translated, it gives CASNPGLAETYEQYF.